This record looks at one T cell receptor (beta chain) sequence and its context. Its antigen remains unidentified. This sample was included in a study of T cells after posttransplantation cyclophosphamide. TCRdb's table, derived via immunoSEQ multiplex PCR, lists solely in-frame clones and lacks some. Among tens of thousands of clones, 70% to 90% were seen once, and the ten largest hold roughly 2.8%. General observations from the study: After PTCy, TRB diversity resembled that of CNI/methotrexate controls. Later blood repertoires were often dominated by clones from the donor CD8+ memory compartment. Tissue-infiltrating T cells from skin or gut overlapped little with blood T cells.

Deletions cut 11 bases from V and 0 bases from J, with 8 bases between. This CDR3 is 13 amino acids long. Germline V gene sequence: CDR1 LNHDA, CDR2 SQIVND (reference sequence). The sequenced sample was PBMCs. The source of this sequence is a young man with a blood cancer, CMV-positive, and with a related stem cell donor. This rearrangement joins TRBV19 to TRBJ2-6; D perhaps matches TRBD2 (5 bases). CDR3 sequence reads: CAGRHSGANVLTF. CDR3 coding DNA: TGTGCCGGGAGACACTCTGGGGCCAACGTCCTGACTTTC.